This T cell receptor beta chain is from a study of vaccination effects on CD4 cells after COVID-19. In this sample, this clone turned up once. Antigen specificity is unknown. The culture ran for roughly 10 days before CD4+ T cells were isolated. Either the BNT162b2 or mRNA-1273 vaccine was given to participants in two doses. Germline loops: CDR1 LNHNV, CDR2 YYDKDF (reference sequence). The germline V and J ends were trimmed by 0 bases and 4 bases, with 12 bases remaining between them. The CDR3 extends over 15 amino acids. Data came from immunoSEQ multiplex PCR; TCRdb stores just in-frame clones and leaves some out. The data hold tens of thousands of clones, with roughly 75% observed a single time.

The chain joins TRBV15 to TRBJ2-5; D possibly corresponds to TRBD1 (5 bases). The material was CD4+ T cells from PBMCs cultured without peptide, obtained after COVID-19 vaccination. This TCR was sampled from a human donor who received a COVID-19 vaccine. CDR3 in DNA: TGTGCCACCAGCAGAGATCCGTCCCAGGGAGAGACCCAGTACTTC. This gives the protein CATSRDPSQGETQYF.